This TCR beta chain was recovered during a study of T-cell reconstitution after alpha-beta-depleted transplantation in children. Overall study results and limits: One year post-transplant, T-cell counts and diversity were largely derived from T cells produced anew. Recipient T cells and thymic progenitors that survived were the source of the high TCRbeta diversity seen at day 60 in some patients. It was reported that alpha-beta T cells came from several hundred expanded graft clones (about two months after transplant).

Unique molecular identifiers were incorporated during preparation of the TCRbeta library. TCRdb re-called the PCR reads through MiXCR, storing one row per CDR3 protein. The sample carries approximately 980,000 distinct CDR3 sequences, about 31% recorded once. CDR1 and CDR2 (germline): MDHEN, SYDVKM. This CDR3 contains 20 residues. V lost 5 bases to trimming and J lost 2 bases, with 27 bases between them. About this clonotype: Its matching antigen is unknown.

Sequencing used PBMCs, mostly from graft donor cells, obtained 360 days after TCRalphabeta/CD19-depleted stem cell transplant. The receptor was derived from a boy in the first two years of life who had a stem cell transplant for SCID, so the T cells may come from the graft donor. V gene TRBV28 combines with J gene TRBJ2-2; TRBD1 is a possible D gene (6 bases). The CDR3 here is CASSPFPPPQTGSNTGELFF. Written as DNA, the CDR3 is TGTGCCAGCAGTCCTTTCCCTCCTCCTCAGACAGGCTCTAACACCGGGGAGCTGTTTTTT. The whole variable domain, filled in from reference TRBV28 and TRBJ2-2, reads DVKVTQSSRYLVKRTGEKVFLECVQDMDHENMFWYRQDPGLGLRLIYFSYDVKMKEKGDIPEGYSVSREKKERFSLILESASTNQTSMYLCASSPFPPPQTGSNTGELFFGEGSRLTVL.